This paragraph covers one T cell receptor (beta chain) sequence. Its specificity is unknown. This specimen belongs to a study of cytomegalovirus exposure and HLA in healthy donors. On the study more broadly: In terms of ancestry, the Caucasian-associated cluster contained roughly 80% of the roughly 400 genotyped donors.

Notes on the study in general: Cytomegalovirus-associated TCR beta chains were listed, numbering 150 to 200. At a 0.05 false discovery rate, a later analysis found roughly 17,000 TCR beta sequences to be associated with HLA alleles. Later work found most CMV-associated TCR beta chains apparently HLA-restricted.

Researchers ran the PCR with 60 Vbeta and 13 Jbeta primers. Sequencing was performed with immunoSEQ multiplex PCR; in TCRdb, only in-frame clones are kept and a portion is missing. The sample lists more than 95,000 clones; 64% were seen once. Input material: PBMCs. The sequence was collected from a man in his 60s in good health and CMV-seronegative.

CDR3 loop: CASSQISGRQGRTGELFF. The CDR3 DNA reads as TGTGCCAGCAGCCAGATAAGCGGTCGACAGGGGCGCACCGGGGAGCTGTTTTTT. This rearrangement joins TRBV5-6 to TRBJ2-2; 8 bases align to TRBD1. Per germline, CDR1 SGHDT and CDR2 YYEEEE. The CDR3 length is 18 residues. J lost 4 bases, V lost 4 bases, and 15 bases had no gene match. The full variable domain, completed using reference TRBV5-6 and TRBJ2-2, is DAGVTQSPTHLIKTRGQQVTLRCSPKSGHDTVSWYQQALGQGPQFIFQYYEEEERQRGNFPDRFSGHQFPNYSSELNVNALLLGDSALYLCASSQISGRQGRTGELFFGEGSRLTVL.